A selection of T cell receptor beta chains follows, all from one sample in a study of vaccination and CD4 T cells after COVID-19. No cognate antigen is known for these TCRs. TCRdb re-derived calls from the PCR reads in MiXCR, one entry per CDR3 protein. This table has 11,000 to 15,000 distinct CDR3 sequences, 50% to 75% appearing once. The specimen was CD4+ T cells from blood, cultured in vitro. The source of these receptors is a human donor who had recovered from COVID-19. CDR3s include the opening cysteine and the closing phenylalanine or tryptophan. The D gene is left open where the match is weak. A row's size may be missing; if present it is once, few, many or a size class.

>-|-|TRBJ1-4|TRBV19
CASSHTGPTNEKLFF
TGTGCCAGTAGCCATACGGGACCCACCAATGAAAAACTGTTTTTT
>few|-|TRBJ1-2|TRBV7-2
CASSLDWAANYGYTF
TGTGCCAGCAGCTTAGATTGGGCAGCTAACTATGGCTACACCTTC
>-|-|TRBJ2-7|TRBV10-1
CASKTSRQHSYEQYF
TGCGCCAGCAAGACGTCCAGGCAGCATTCCTACGAGCAGTACTTC
>-|-|TRBJ1-5|TRBV25-1
CASSDCNQPQHF
TGTGCCAGCAGTGACTGCAATCAGCCCCAGCATTTT
>-|-|TRBJ2-3|TRBV7-9
CASILLAADTQYF
TGTGCCAGCATCTTACTAGCCGCAGATACGCAGTATTTT
>-|-|TRBJ2-1|TRBV7-9
CASSLGRIQRGEQFF
TGTGCCAGCAGCTTAGGACGGATACAGAGGGGTGAGCAGTTCTTC
>few|-|TRBJ1-2|TRBV20-1
CSARVIRGYGYTF
TGCAGTGCTAGAGTGATAAGGGGCTATGGCTACACCTTC
>-|-|TRBJ2-3|TRBV21-1
CASSKDRRVTSGGTDTQYF
TGTGCCAGCAGCAAAGATCGGCGGGTAACTAGCGGGGGTACAGATACGCAGTATTTT
>-|-|TRBJ2-3|TRBV20-1
CSASRPAGLTDTQYF
TGCAGTGCTAGTAGGCCGGCCGGGCTCACAGATACGCAGTATTTT
>-|TRBD1|TRBJ1-1|TRBV29-1
CSVVAGGGGEAFF
TGCAGCGTTGTCGCAGGGGGCGGCGGTGAAGCTTTCTTT
>-|TRBD1|TRBJ1-1|TRBV2
CASIRQGRATEAFF
TGTGCCAGCATCCGACAGGGGAGGGCCACTGAAGCTTTCTTT
>-|-|TRBJ2-5|TRBV30
CAWSGTAQETQYF
TGTGCCTGGAGTGGGACAGCTCAAGAGACCCAGTACTTC
>-|-|TRBJ2-5|TRBV19
CASSADRQETQYF
TGTGCCAGTAGTGCGGACAGACAAGAGACCCAGTACTTC
>-|-|TRBJ1-1|TRBV27
CASSPRSSPMNTEAFF
TGTGCCAGCAGTCCGCGGTCCAGTCCTATGAACACTGAAGCTTTCTTT
>-|-|TRBJ1-5|TRBV10-3
CAIKDSAPNQPQHF
TGTGCCATCAAAGACAGTGCCCCCAATCAGCCCCAGCATTTT
>-|-|TRBJ1-2|TRBV30
CAWRSRINYGYTF
TGTGCCTGGAGGTCCAGGATTAACTATGGCTACACCTTC
>-|-|TRBJ2-4|TRBV28
CASSDLQSAKNIQYF
TGTGCCAGCAGTGATCTCCAGTCGGCCAAAAACATTCAGTACTTC
>-|-|TRBJ1-1|TRBV19
CASSIGVLRGRASNTEAFF
TGTGCCAGTAGTATTGGGGTGTTGAGGGGCAGGGCATCGAACACTGAAGCTTTCTTT
>-|TRBD2|TRBJ2-3|TRBV20-1
CSARDLWTSGGSTDTQYF
TGCAGTGCTAGAGATCTGTGGACTAGCGGGGGTAGCACAGATACGCAGTATTTT
>-|-|TRBJ2-3|TRBV24-1
CATSDLRGSSGTDTQYF
TGTGCCACCAGTGATTTGCGAGGGTCAAGCGGCACAGATACGCAGTATTTT
>-|TRBD1|TRBJ2-2|TRBV24-1
CATGTGNTGELFF
TGTGCCACCGGGACAGGGAACACCGGGGAGCTGTTTTTT
>-|-|TRBJ2-7|TRBV5-1
CASSASGDPYEQYF
TGCGCCAGCAGCGCTTCGGGGGATCCCTACGAGCAGTACTTC
>-|TRBD1|TRBJ1-6|TRBV27
CASSSARGLSPLHF
TGTGCCAGCAGTTCGGCCAGGGGGCTCTCACCCCTCCACTTT
>few|-|TRBJ1-1|TRBV6-1
CASSIGPERTEAFF
TGTGCCAGCAGTATAGGGCCCGAGAGGACTGAAGCTTTCTTT